The TCR beta chain under discussion was sequenced for a study of vaccination effects on CD4 cells after COVID-19. Study findings and constraints: Late post-vaccination samples showed marked contraction of infection- and vaccine-induced clones. The study got few convalescent patients and did not collect any early post-infection timepoints. In vaccinees who were healthy, merely 1 out of 255 vaccine-induced clones cross-reacted with common cold coronaviruses.

Using immunoSEQ multiplex PCR, the repertoire was profiled, and TCRdb retains in-frame clones only, with some absent. The data show fewer than 60,000 clones, with less than 80% seen just once and 4.3% held by the top ten. V lost 4 bases to trimming and J lost 4 bases, with 11 bases between them. Germline V CDR1 and CDR2: GTSNPN, SVGIG (reference sequence). CDR3 length: 14 residues. Of note for this clone: Its antigen is as yet unknown.

Cells that had been cultured for 10 days were the source of isolated CD4+ T cells. Participants received two doses of either the BNT162b2 or mRNA-1273 vaccine. Replacing half the medium with IL-2 medium was done on days 3 and 7. The receptor was isolated from a human donor who received a COVID-19 vaccine. V usage is TRBV30 and J usage is TRBJ1-6; D is possibly TRBD1 (6 bases). The sample consisted of CD4+ T cells from PBMCs cultured without peptide, taken after COVID-19 vaccination. CDR3 region: CAWKRGHYNSPLHF. In nucleotides, the CDR3 is TGTGCCTGGAAGAGGGGACATTATAATTCACCCCTCCACTTT.